Sequencing of this T cell receptor beta chain was carried out in a study of graft-versus-host responses after intestinal transplantation. Details on this clone: Its antigen is not identified.

Germline V gene lookup returns CDR1 SGHRS and CDR2 YFSETQ. V was pared by 7 bases and J by 0 bases, with 5 bases between. This CDR3 spans 12 amino acids. Assay: immunoSEQ multiplex PCR; the TCRdb copy retains only in-frame clones and omits some. The data show about 100,000 clones, about 90% seen once. This chain connects TRBV5-1 to TRBJ1-3; D might be TRBD1 (5 bases). The sequence came from a human donor who was the organ donor for an intestinal transplant. The specimen comprised unstimulated CD4+ T cells sorted from spleen or lymph node cells, sampled before transplant. The CDR3 bases are TGCGCCAGCGGGGGCTCTGGAAACACCATATATTTT. The encoded protein is CASGGSGNTIYF.